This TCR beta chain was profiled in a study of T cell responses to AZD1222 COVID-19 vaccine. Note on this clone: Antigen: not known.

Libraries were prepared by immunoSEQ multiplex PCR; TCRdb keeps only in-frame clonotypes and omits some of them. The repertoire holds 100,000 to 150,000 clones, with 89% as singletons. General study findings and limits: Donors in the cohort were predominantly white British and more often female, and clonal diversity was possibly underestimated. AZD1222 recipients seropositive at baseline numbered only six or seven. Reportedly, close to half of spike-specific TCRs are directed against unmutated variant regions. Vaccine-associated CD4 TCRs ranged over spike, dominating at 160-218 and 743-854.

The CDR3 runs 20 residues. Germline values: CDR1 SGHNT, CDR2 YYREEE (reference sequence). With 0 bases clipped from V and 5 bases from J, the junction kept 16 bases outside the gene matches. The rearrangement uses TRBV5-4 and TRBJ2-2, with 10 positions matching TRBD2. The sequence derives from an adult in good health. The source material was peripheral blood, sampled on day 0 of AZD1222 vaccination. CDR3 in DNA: TGTGCCAGCAGCTTGGGTTTTAGCAGCGGGAGGGCCCCCGGGACCGGGGAGCTGTTTTTT. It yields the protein CASSLGFSSGRAPGTGELFF.